The next 5 T cell receptor beta chains were all read from a single sample in a study of blood T cells in healthy people across ages. PCR was performed a second time for about 7 to 12 cycles using a sample-barcoded 5' primer and a J-beta primer mix. In TCRdb, the 5' RACE reads were re-called with MiXCR into one record per CDR3 protein. The sample lists around 870,000 distinct CDR3 sequences, roughly 26% occurring once. The sequencing sample was made of blood. The receptor set was obtained from a woman of 80 years or more in good health.

CDR3: CASWGGGLGTQYF. The CDR3 coding sequence is TGTGCCAGCTGGGGAGGGGGCCTGGGGACCCAGTACTTC. J is TRBJ2-4 and V is TRBV6-6; D possibly uses TRBD1 or TRBD2 (7 bases each). The J call may be faulty, since TRBJ2-5 better matches the DNA end. The CDR3 has 13 amino acids. The V gene's germline CDR1 is MNHNY and CDR2 SVGAGI (reference sequence).

This clonotype was recorded a few times. The chain recombines TRBV28 with TRBJ2-3; 14 nucleotides agree with TRBD2. V lost 6 bases and J lost 5; bases outside the gene matches: 7. The CDR3 contains 16 residues. The V gene's germline CDR1 is MDHEN and CDR2 SYDVKM. CDR3 sequence (DNA): TGTGCCAGCAGCCCGGGACTAGCGGGGGCCCGAGATACGCAGTATTTT. Protein product: CASSPGLAGARDTQYF.

The chain couples TRBV5-1 to TRBJ1-2; D might be TRBD1 (5 bases). This CDR3 is built from 16 residues. The germline CDR1 and CDR2 sequences are SGHRS and YFSETQ. V was shortened by 0 bases and J by 4 bases, with 16 bases between the two germline ends. This CDR3 reads CASSLVGGALLYGYTF. CDR3 nucleotides: TGCGCCAGCAGCTTGGTCGGCGGGGCCCTCCTCTATGGCTACACCTTC.

The V call is TRBV20-1, the J call TRBJ1-5; D is possibly TRBD1 (5 bases). The germline V and J ends were trimmed by 0 bases and 0 bases, with 12 bases remaining between them. Germline CDR1 DFQATT, CDR2 SNEGSKA (reference sequence). CDR3 length equals 16 residues. The CDR3 DNA follows: TGCAGTGCTAGAGATGGAAGGGGATATAGCAATCAGCCCCAGCATTTT. Its translation is CSARDGRGYSNQPQHF.

This clonotype came up a few times. Possible read error: a much larger clone is one base away. The CDR3 loop reads CASSLAGTEYGCTF. CDR3 DNA sequence: TGTGCCAGCAGTTTAGCGGGGACGGAATATGGCTGCACCTTC. The V call is TRBV12-3 or TRBV12-4, the J call TRBJ1-2; D may be TRBD1 (5 bases). The CDR3 contains 14 residues.